The rows below give T cell receptor beta chains drawn from one sample of a study of T-cell reconstitution after alpha-beta-depleted transplantation in children. TCRdb reanalysed the PCR reads using MiXCR and keeps one entry per CDR3 protein. The sample holds 610,000 or so distinct CDR3 sequences, 25% to 30% seen once. The sequencing here drew on PBMCs, taken before TCRalphabeta/CD19-depleted stem cell transplant. These receptors were collected from a boy in the first two years of life with Wiskott-Aldrich syndrome, due to receive a stem cell transplant. The CDR3 runs from the conserved cysteine through the conserved F or W. The D gene is left open where the match is weak. Clone sizes are given selectively: once, few, many, or a class where the clone is expanded.

>TRBJ1-5|-|TRBV3-1|-|14
CASSHGGNNQPQHF
TGTGCCAGCAGCCATGGGGGAAACAATCAGCCCCAGCATTTT
>TRBJ2-1|-|TRBV4-1|TRBD1|17
CASSPRGTGDSYNEQFF
TGCGCCAGCAGCCCACGAGGGACAGGAGACTCCTACAATGAGCAGTTCTTC
>TRBJ1-3|-|TRBV7-9|-|12
CASSFEENTIYF
TGTGCCAGCAGCTTTGAAGAAAACACCATATATTTT
>TRBJ2-2|-|TRBV4-2|TRBD2|17
CASSQDLAGAGFGELFF
TGTGCCAGCAGCCAAGATCTGGCGGGAGCTGGATTCGGGGAGCTGTTTTTT
>TRBJ2-1|-|TRBV5-1|-|16
CASSRTPESSYNEQFF
TGCGCCAGCAGCCGAACCCCTGAGAGCTCCTACAATGAGCAGTTCTTC
>TRBJ2-1|-|TRBV20-1|-|19
CSARDGDRAPGLRNNEQFF
TGCAGTGCTAGAGATGGAGATAGGGCCCCGGGACTGAGGAACAATGAGCAGTTCTTC
>TRBJ2-1|few|TRBV10-3|TRBD2|14
CAIMGLAGVNDQFF
TGTGCCATCATGGGGCTAGCGGGAGTGAATGACCAGTTCTTC
>TRBJ2-1|-|TRBV3-1|TRBD2|15
CASRTWLAGGYEQFF
TGTGCCAGCAGGACCTGGCTAGCGGGAGGATATGAGCAGTTCTTC
>TRBJ2-3|few|TRBV5-1|-|13
CASSLLRGDTQYF
TGCGCCAGCAGCTTGCTAAGGGGGGATACGCAGTATTTT
>TRBJ1-5|-|TRBV20-1|-|13
CSVTETANQPQHF
TGCAGTGTTACGGAGACAGCTAATCAGCCCCAGCATTTT
>TRBJ2-7|-|TRBV29-1|TRBD2|15
CSVSFPGTGRGEQYF
TGCAGCGTTTCCTTCCCGGGGACTGGGAGGGGCGAGCAGTACTTC
>TRBJ2-7|-|TRBV12-5|-|14
CASGLPGIIYEQYF
TGTGCTAGTGGTCTCCCAGGGATTATCTACGAGCAGTACTTC
>TRBJ2-7|-|TRBV5-1|TRBD1|14
CASSLDGQGSEQYF
TGCGCCAGCAGCTTGGATGGACAGGGCTCCGAGCAGTACTTC
>TRBJ2-3|-|TRBV20-1|-|15
CSATVGSVGADTQYF
TGCAGTGCTACGGTTGGTAGCGTAGGCGCAGATACGCAGTATTTT
>TRBJ1-1|few|TRBV18|-|14
CASSPGPMNTEAFF
TGTGCCAGCTCACCAGGCCCAATGAACACTGAAGCTTTCTTT
>TRBJ2-1|-|TRBV5-6|-|15
CASSLERSRYNEQFF
TGTGCCAGCAGCTTGGAGCGAAGTCGGTACAATGAGCAGTTCTTC
>TRBJ1-6|-|TRBV27|TRBD1|14
CASRSGTGVSPLHF
TGTGCCAGCAGATCCGGGACAGGGGTTTCACCCCTCCACTTT
>TRBJ1-6|-|TRBV5-1|-|15
CASSLWVSDNSPLHF
TGCGCCAGCAGCTTGTGGGTGAGCGATAATTCACCCCTCCACTTT
>TRBJ2-7|few|TRBV6-5|-|15
CASSYAPPEVYEQYF
TGTGCCAGCAGTTACGCGCCCCCGGAGGTCTACGAGCAGTACTTC
>TRBJ2-3|-|TRBV4-2|TRBD2|17
CASSQDPELAGTDTQYF
TGTGCCAGCAGCCAAGATCCGGAGCTAGCGGGCACAGATACGCAGTATTTT
>TRBJ1-1|-|TRBV20-1|-|14
CSAPFGGKGTEAFF
TGCAGTGCCCCTTTTGGAGGGAAGGGCACTGAAGCTTTCTTT
>TRBJ2-5|-|TRBV7-9|TRBD2|17
CASSFVLFREGRETQYF
TGTGCCAGCAGCTTCGTGCTTTTCCGGGAGGGCAGGGAGACCCAGTACTTC
>TRBJ2-4|-|TRBV16|-|16
CASSQSSTLAKNIQYF
TGTGCCAGCAGCCAATCGTCTACCTTAGCCAAAAACATTCAGTACTTC
>TRBJ2-1|few|TRBV29-1|TRBD1|14
CSAGTAFSYNEQFF
TGCAGCGCCGGGACAGCCTTCTCCTACAATGAGCAGTTCTTC
>TRBJ2-3|few|TRBV5-1|-|13
CASSGTSTETQYF
TGCGCCAGCAGCGGAACTAGCACAGAGACGCAGTATTTT
>TRBJ2-3|-|TRBV10-3|-|15
CAIGRLGLSTDTQYF
TGTGCCATCGGGAGACTAGGACTAAGCACAGATACGCAGTATTTT
>TRBJ1-5|few|TRBV20-1|-|15
CSARQGAGVNQPQHF
TGCAGTGCTAGGCAGGGCGCGGGAGTCAATCAGCCCCAGCATTTT